This T cell receptor beta chain emerged from a study of blood T cell repertoires in COVID-19. Study-level information: T cells, B-cell-depleted T cells, or PBMCs supplied cDNA or gDNA.

Trimming at V came to 5 bases and at J to 2 bases, leaving 12 bases not matched to a gene. The CDR3 extends over 17 amino acids. The germline V gene encodes CDR1 SGHTS and CDR2 YDEGEE. Using immunoSEQ multiplex PCR, the repertoire was profiled, and TCRdb retains in-frame clones only, with some absent. This table has fewer than 250,000 clones, around four fifths appearing once. The source material was peripheral blood. The V gene is TRBV5-8, the J gene TRBJ1-1, with TRBD1 matching 10 bases. The receptor was isolated from a man between 60 and 75 years old with COVID-19, enrolled during active disease. CDR3 protein: CASSFWTGGRGNTEAFF. The CDR3 nucleotides read TGTGCCAGCAGTTTTTGGACAGGGGGAAGAGGAAACACTGAAGCTTTCTTT.